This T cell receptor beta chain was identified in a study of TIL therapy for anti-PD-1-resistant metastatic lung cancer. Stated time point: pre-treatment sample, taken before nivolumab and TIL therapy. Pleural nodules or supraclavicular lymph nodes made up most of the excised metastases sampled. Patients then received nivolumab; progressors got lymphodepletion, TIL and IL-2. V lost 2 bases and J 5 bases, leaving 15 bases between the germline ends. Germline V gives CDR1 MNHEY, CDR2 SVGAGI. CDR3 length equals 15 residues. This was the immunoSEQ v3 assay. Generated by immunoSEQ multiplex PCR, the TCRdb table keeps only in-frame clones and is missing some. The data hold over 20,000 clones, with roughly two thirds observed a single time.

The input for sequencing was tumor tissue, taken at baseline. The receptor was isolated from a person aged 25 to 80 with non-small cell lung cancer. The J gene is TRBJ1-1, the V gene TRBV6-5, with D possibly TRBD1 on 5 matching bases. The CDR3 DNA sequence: TGTGCCAGCAGTTACGGTCTACGGGGGGGGACTGAAGCTTTCTTT. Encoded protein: CASSYGLRGGTEAFF.